This paragraph covers one TCR beta chain sequence. These data originate in a study of blood T cell repertoires in COVID-19. Study-wide background: The United States, Italy and Spain were the sources of the acute and convalescent COVID-19 samples. T cells, B-cell-depleted T cells, or PBMCs supplied cDNA or gDNA.

As handled by the study authors: For nucleated cells, counts were estimated from reference gene primer amplification. Here immunoSEQ multiplex PCR was the method, and the copy in TCRdb shows in-frame clones only, minus some. The V and J calls and clone size are taken from that table; D and trimming were inferred from the DNA. The top ten clones hold roughly 14% of a sample with approximately 70,000 clones, around nine tenths of them seen once. Germline CDR1 ENHRY, CDR2 SYGVKD. This CDR3 region has 16 residues. Unmatched junction bases numbered 10, after V lost 4 bases and J lost 5 bases. This sequence joins TRBV10-3 and TRBJ2-1; 8 positions match TRBD2. Sequencing was performed on peripheral blood. The origin of this receptor is an older woman with acute or convalescent COVID-19. The CDR3: CAISGTRGASNNEQFF. DNA for the CDR3: TGTGCCATCAGTGGGACGCGGGGGGCCAGCAACAATGAGCAGTTCTTC.